The 16 T cell receptor beta chains reported below all come from one sample, sequenced in a study of cytotoxic CD8 clonotypes in ibrutinib-treated CLL. Clones were read by immunoSEQ multiplex PCR, and TCRdb kept only the in-frame ones, dropping some. The sample lists some 20,000 clones, 81% seen once, with about 5.8% in the top ten. The sample was PBMCs, taken before ibrutinib treatment. The source of these receptors is a human donor with chronic lymphocytic leukemia.

The V gene is TRBV4-1, the J gene TRBJ1-6; D gene uncertain. The V gene lost 4 bases and the J gene lost 8 bases, with 27 bases spanning the gap. Per the germline V gene, CDR1 is MGHRA and CDR2 is YSYEKL. This CDR3 has 19 residues. The CDR3 protein is CASSPASREREKWYSPLHF. The CDR3 bases are TGCGCCAGCAGCCCGGCATCCCGGGAGAGGGAAAAATGGTATTCACCCCTCCACTTT.

The chain employs TRBV6-1 and TRBJ2-1, with 9 bases matching TRBD2. The CDR3 is 15 amino acids. The germline V gene encodes CDR1 MNHNS and CDR2 SASEGT. V was clipped by 1 base and J by 7 bases; unmatched bases: 5. In nucleotides, the CDR3 is TGTGCCAGCAGTGAAGAGGGCGGGGGGGTTAATGAGCAGTTCTTC. Its protein is CASSEEGGGVNEQFF.

This chain connects TRBV7-6 to TRBJ2-3; maybe TRBD2 (7 bases). Per germline, CDR1 SGHVS and CDR2 FNYEAQ. This CDR3 has 16 amino acids. Deletions cut 6 bases from V and 2 bases from J, with 18 bases between. Here the CDR3 DNA reads TGTGCCAGCAGTTCTTGGGGGGGGCCAACCACAGATACGCAGTATTTT. It translates to CASSSWGGPTTDTQYF.

The chain has TRBV6-5 and TRBJ1-3; D ambiguous. Germline V gene sequence: CDR1 MNHEY, CDR2 SVGAGI. CDR3 length: 14 residues. V lost 5 bases, J lost 4 bases, and 12 bases lay in between. The CDR3 region is CASSRVAVGNTIYF. The CDR3 DNA reads as TGTGCCAGCAGTAGGGTGGCGGTCGGAAACACCATATATTTT.

The rearrangement uses TRBV13 and TRBJ2-5; the D gene is possibly TRBD2 (6 bases). Per germline, CDR1 PRHDT and CDR2 FYEKMQ (reference sequence). The germline V and J ends were trimmed by 4 bases and 7 bases, with 16 bases remaining between them. CDR3 length: 14 residues. For the CDR3, the DNA is TGTGCCAGCAGCTCCAACCTCGGGGGAGGGACCCAGTACTTC. As protein: CASSSNLGGGTQYF.

The chain links TRBV11-2 to TRBJ2-7; 7 nucleotides line up with TRBD1. V shed 8 bases and J 3 bases; nucleotides not matched to a gene: 10. Germline values: CDR1 SGHAT, CDR2 FQNNGV. The CDR3 is 14 amino acids. CDR3 sequence (DNA): TGTGCCAGCGCAAAGGGGGACAGTGGCTACGAGCAGTACTTC. Amino acids: CASAKGDSGYEQYF.

The chain joins TRBV7-8 to TRBJ1-2; possibly TRBD1 for D (6 bases). CDR1 and CDR2 from the germline V gene are SGHVS and FQNEAQ. The ends were cut back, 3 bases at V and 0 bases at J, with 8 bases in the middle. The CDR3 loop spans 14 amino acids. The CDR3 protein is CASSFRGTNYGYTF. The CDR3 nucleotides read TGTGCCAGCAGCTTCAGGGGAACTAACTATGGCTACACCTTC.

The rearrangement joins TRBV2 to TRBJ2-3; the match to TRBD2 covers 8 bases. V lost 6 bases to trimming and J lost 2 bases; unmatched junction nucleotides: 4. The CDR3 consists of 14 residues. CDR1 and CDR2 (germline): SNHLY, FYNNEI. The CDR3 DNA follows: TGTGCCAGCAGCACGGGGGGGACCACAGATACGCAGTATTTT. It encodes CASSTGGTTDTQYF.

Only a few counts were recorded for this clone. The chain recombines TRBV18 with TRBJ2-5; the D gene is possibly TRBD2 (5 bases). Germline lookup yields CDR1 KGHSH and CDR2 LQKENI. The CDR3 runs to 16 residues. Trimming stripped 2 bases from V and 2 bases from J, with 15 bases between. DNA of the CDR3: TGTGCCAGCTCACCAGGTGGCGGGCGGACTCAAGAGACCCAGTACTTC. Translating it yields CASSPGGGRTQETQYF. The variable domain in full, completed from reference TRBV18 and TRBJ2-5, reads NAGVMQNPRHLVRRRGQEARLRCSPMKGHSHVYWYRQLPEEGLKFMVYLQKENIIDESGMPKERFSAEFPKEGPSILRIQQVVRGDSAAYFCASSPGGGRTQETQYFGPGTRLLVL.

This clone has more than one count but fewer than ten. The rearrangement uses TRBV5-4 and TRBJ1-2; 10 bases match TRBD1. The junction had 7 bases not matched to a gene; V was cut back by 4 bases and J by 10 bases. Germline CDR1 and CDR2: SGHNT and YYREEE (reference sequence). The CDR3 totals 13 residues. In DNA, the CDR3 is TGTGCCAGCAGCCCGTTAGGGACAGGGGCCTACACCTTC. It codes for CASSPLGTGAYTF.

The CDR3 region is CASSLRAGEQYF. CDR3 nucleotide sequence: TGCGCCAGCAGCTTGCGGGCGGGAGAGCAGTACTTC. The rearrangement links TRBV5-1 to TRBJ2-7; perhaps TRBD2 as D (6 bases). Germline lookup yields CDR1 SGHRS and CDR2 YFSETQ. This CDR3 is 12 amino acids long. V dropped 1 base and J dropped 7 bases, with 9 bases sitting between them.

The V call is TRBV5-1, the J call TRBJ1-6, with TRBD1 as a possible D gene (6 bases). The CDR3 has 16 residues. The germline V gene encodes CDR1 SGHRS and CDR2 YFSETQ. V dropped 4 bases and J dropped 0 bases, with 11 bases sitting between them. Here the CDR3 DNA reads TGCGCCAGCAGCCCGGAGGGGGGCTCCTATAATTCACCCCTCCACTTT. It yields the protein CASSPEGGSYNSPLHF.

The V call is TRBV21-1, the J call TRBJ2-1; the table's D call, TRBD1, was not checked against the DNA. TRBV21-1 is an annotated pseudogene. The CDR3 is 18 residues long. The CDR3 region has the DNA TGTGCCAGCAGCAAATTCCTCTCTCCGGGACAAGGGAACAATGAGCAGTTCTTC. This codes for CASSKFLSPGQGNNEQFF.

As concerns this clone: An end of the junction does not agree with germline; a read error may underlie this. This rearrangement joins TRBV11-1 to TRBJ1-1; TRBD1 matches 9 bases. CDR1 and CDR2 (germline): SGHAT, FQDESV (reference sequence). CDR3 length equals 15 residues. Here the CDR3 reads CASSAIGQGNTEAFF. The CDR3 region has the DNA TGTGCCAGCAGCGCTATTGGACAGGGGAACACTGAAGCTTTTTTT.

This clone came up once. This sequence joins TRBV5-1 and TRBJ2-3, with D possibly matching TRBD1 (5 bases). The CDR3 has 14 amino acids. V shed 4 bases and J shed 2 bases, with 11 bases lying between them. Germline assignment: CDR1 SGHRS and CDR2 YFSETQ. For the CDR3, the DNA is TGCGCCAGCAGCCCCGGACAAGCCACAGATACGCAGTATTTT. This translates into CASSPGQATDTQYF.

The chain carries TRBV7-2 and TRBJ2-6; D not certain. From germline, CDR1 is SGHTA and CDR2 FQGNSA. The CDR3 runs 13 residues. The germline V and J ends were trimmed by 8 bases and 0 bases, with 5 bases remaining between them. CDR3 protein: CASLDSGANVLTF. DNA for the CDR3: TGTGCCAGCTTAGACTCTGGGGCCAACGTCCTGACTTTC.